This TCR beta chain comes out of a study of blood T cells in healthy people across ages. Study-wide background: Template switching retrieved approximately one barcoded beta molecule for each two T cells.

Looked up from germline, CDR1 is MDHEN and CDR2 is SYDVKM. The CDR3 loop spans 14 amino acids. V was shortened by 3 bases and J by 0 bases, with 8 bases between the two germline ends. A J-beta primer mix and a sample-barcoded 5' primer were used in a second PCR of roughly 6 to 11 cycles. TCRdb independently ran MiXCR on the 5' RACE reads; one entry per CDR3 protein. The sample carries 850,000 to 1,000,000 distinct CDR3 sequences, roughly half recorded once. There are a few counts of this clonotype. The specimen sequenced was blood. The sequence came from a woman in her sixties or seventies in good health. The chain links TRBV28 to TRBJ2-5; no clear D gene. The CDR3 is CASSFWADQETQYF. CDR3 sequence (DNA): TGTGCCAGCAGTTTCTGGGCAGACCAAGAGACCCAGTACTTC.